This entry is about one TCR beta chain. This entry comes from a study of blood T cell repertoires in COVID-19. The assay was immunoSEQ multiplex PCR, and TCRdb's table has in-frame clones only and misses some. The profile shows a few hundred thousand clones, about 88% of them singletons. This receptor was taken from a woman aged 40-49 years who had recovered from COVID-19. The sequenced material came from PBMCs or T cells enriched from blood (not recorded which).

CDR3 protein: CASSQTGTVYGYTF. Written as DNA, the CDR3 is TGTGCCAGCAGCCAAACCGGGACAGTCTATGGCTACACCTTC. The chain joins TRBV11-3 to TRBJ1-2; 7 bases match TRBD1. The germline CDR1 and CDR2 sequences are SGHNT and YENEEA. J lost 4 bases, V lost 5 bases, and 7 bases had no gene match. The CDR3 has 14 residues.